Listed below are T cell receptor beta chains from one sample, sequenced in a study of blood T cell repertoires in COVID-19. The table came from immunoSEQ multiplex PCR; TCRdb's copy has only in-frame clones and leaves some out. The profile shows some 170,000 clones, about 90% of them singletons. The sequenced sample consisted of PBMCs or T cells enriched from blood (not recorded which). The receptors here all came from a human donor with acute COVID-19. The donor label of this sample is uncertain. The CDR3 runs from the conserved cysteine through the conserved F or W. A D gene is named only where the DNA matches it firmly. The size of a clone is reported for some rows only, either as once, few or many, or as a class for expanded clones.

TGTGCCAGCAGTGCACCGGGACAGGGGGCCTCTGGCTACACCTTC	CASSAPGQGASGYTF	TRBV27	TRBJ1-2	-	15	TRBD1
TGCAGCGTTGTAGGGGGCACTGAAGCTTTCTTT	CSVVGGTEAFF	TRBV29-1	TRBJ1-1	-	11	-
TGTGCCAGCAGCCCCGGGACTAGCTCCTACGAGCAGTACTTC	CASSPGTSSYEQYF	TRBV3-1/TRBV3-2	TRBJ2-7	-	14	TRBD2
TGTGCCAGCTCACCACCGGAGACGGATTACACTGAAGCTTTCTTT	CASSPPETDYTEAFF	TRBV18	TRBJ1-1	-	15	-
TGTGCCAGCTCCTACGACAGCTATGGCTACACCTTC	CASSYDSYGYTF	TRBV2	TRBJ1-2	-	12	-
TGTGCCAGCAGCTTAGAACCAGGGGGCGGACACAATGAGCAGTTCTTC	CASSLEPGGGHNEQFF	TRBV7-2	TRBJ2-1	-	16	TRBD1
TGCGCCAGTTCACAGACCCCGGGACAGGGTTTGAGGAAGGACACTGAAGCTTTCTTT	CASSQTPGQGLRKDTEAFF	TRBV5-1	TRBJ1-1	-	19	TRBD1
TGTGCCAGCAGTCTACCCGCTCAGGGGGCCGGAGCTTTCTTT	CASSLPAQGAGAFF	TRBV3-1/TRBV3-2	TRBJ1-1	-	14	TRBD1
TGTGCCAGCCGGGACAGCAGTTTGGCTGGCTACACCTTC	CASRDSSLAGYTF	TRBV7-3	TRBJ1-2	-	13	TRBD1
TGTGCCAGCAGCAAAGAGGACAGGGCCGACACCGGGGAGCTGTTTTTT	CASSKEDRADTGELFF	TRBV21-1	TRBJ2-2	-	16	-
TGTGCCTGGAATCAGGGGTTGGTGGCAACTAATGAAAAACTGTTTTTT	CAWNQGLVATNEKLFF	TRBV30	TRBJ1-4	few	16	-
TGTGCCAGCAGTACCGGGGCAGGGGGCCCGAACACCGGGGAGCTGTTTTTT	CASSTGAGGPNTGELFF	TRBV28	TRBJ2-2	-	17	TRBD1
TGTGCCAGCAGTTTTTTCGGGTCCCACGAGCAGTACTTC	CASSFFGSHEQYF	TRBV27	TRBJ2-7	-	13	-
TGTGCCAGCAGCTTGTTTGGGAGCGGGGGGCTAAGCACAGATACGCAGTATTTT	CASSLFGSGGLSTDTQYF	TRBV5-6	TRBJ2-3	-	18	TRBD2
TGCGCCAGCAACGGACAGTTGAACACTGAAGCTTTCTTT	CASNGQLNTEAFF	TRBV5-1	TRBJ1-1	-	13	-
TGTGCCAGCAGTCGGGGGAACCTCTACAATGAGCAGTTCTTC	CASSRGNLYNEQFF	TRBV2	TRBJ2-1	-	14	-
TGTGCCACCAGCAGAGATCAACACTACGAGCAGTACTTC	CATSRDQHYEQYF	TRBV15	TRBJ2-7	-	13	-
TGTGCCAGCAGCTTAGCTCCTAGGACAAACCCTTACAATGAGCAGTTCTTC	CASSLAPRTNPYNEQFF	TRBV7-2	TRBJ2-1	-	17	-
TGTGCCAGCAGGAGCGCGGGGGGGCCAGATACGCAGTATTTT	CASRSAGGPDTQYF	TRBV5-4	TRBJ2-3	once	14	TRBD2
TGTGCCAGCAGCTTAGATGGGGCGGCCCCGGGTGGCTACACCTTC	CASSLDGAAPGGYTF	TRBV7-2	TRBJ1-2	-	15	-
TGCAGCGTTGGAAGCGGGGCCCTCACAGATACGCAGTATTTT	CSVGSGALTDTQYF	TRBV29-1	TRBJ2-3	-	14	TRBD2
TGTGCCAGCAGCTTGAGACTAGCGGGGGGAGATGAGCAGTTCTTC	CASSLRLAGGDEQFF	TRBV11-1	TRBJ2-1	-	15	TRBD2
TGCAGCGTTGACACCTCGAGCTCCTACAATGAGCAGTTCTTC	CSVDTSSSYNEQFF	TRBV29-1	TRBJ2-1	-	14	-
TGTGCCAGCAGTGAACGGACAGGGGGCGAGACTGAAGCTTTCTTT	CASSERTGGETEAFF	TRBV2	TRBJ1-1	-	15	TRBD1
TGTGCCAGCAGCCTCCTCGGGGGGACCACTGAAGCTTTCTTT	CASSLLGGTTEAFF	TRBV11-2	TRBJ1-1	-	14	-
TGTGCCAGTAGTCCCCGGACATCTAACTATGGCTACACCTTC	CASSPRTSNYGYTF	TRBV19	TRBJ1-2	-	14	-
TGTGCCAGCAGCGTACAGGAGGACACTGAAGCTTTCTTT	CASSVQEDTEAFF	TRBV9	TRBJ1-1	-	13	-
TGTGCCAGTAGTACCGGACAGGGACTCTCCTACGAGCAGTACTTC	CASSTGQGLSYEQYF	TRBV19	TRBJ2-7	-	15	TRBD1
TGTGCCTGGAATCCAGGGACAGGGAGCTCCTACGAGCAGTACTTC	CAWNPGTGSSYEQYF	TRBV30	TRBJ2-7	-	15	TRBD1